This T cell receptor (beta chain) is from a study of T cells in Graves' hyperthyroidism and ophthalmopathy (dated by TCRdb to about 2019). Concerning the study at large: Peripheral blood samples were taken at initial diagnosis, before any treatment was given. To identify distinguishing TCR V-J signatures, a discovery cohort of around 100 patients was used, comprising 40 to 45 with Graves' ophthalmopathy and some 60 with stable Graves' hyperthyroidism. Whether ophthalmopathy could be predicted prospectively was tested in an independent validation cohort made up of approximately 19 hyperthyroidism patients plus 17 patients who later progressed to ophthalmopathy. The roughly 94 discovery patients were randomly divided into training and test sets at a 7:3 ratio. Thyroid tissue and blood T-cell repertoires from roughly 6 Graves' hyperthyroidism patients were also compared in the study. After blood sampling, hyperthyroidism patients were treated with methimazole at a starting dose of 30 mg daily, and ophthalmopathy patients were treated with high-dose intravenous methylprednisolone. According to the paper, TCR Vbeta CDR3 sequencing was carried out on 135 peripheral blood samples, which came from fewer than 50 ophthalmopathy, approximately 78 hyperthyroidism and roughly 17 progressor patients. General findings and caveats noted by the study authors: In cross-validation, a model built on a 13 V-J signature told ophthalmopathy apart from stable hyperthyroidism with 87.88% sensitivity and roughly 82% specificity, and in testing the same model reached 80%/75%. No statistical method was used to fix the sample size in advance, and group allocation was not hidden from the investigators. In validation, the model predicted progression to ophthalmopathy with around 71% sensitivity and 72% to 85% specificity, a median of around six months before onset. Most expanded thyroid clonotypes (frequency above 0.001) were also found in blood, which suggests that blood repertoires may mirror thyroid immune responses.

The TCR beta CDR3 regions were amplified from the RNA transcripts. The first round of RT-PCR for the TCR CDR3 was performed with the HTBI primer set and the Qiagen OneStep RT-PCR kit. A second multiplex PCR round built the libraries, followed by size selection and purification. Sequencing of the libraries was done on an Illumina HiSeq2000 using paired-end 100 bp reads. The source study handled its data this way. SOAPnuke was used to process the raw data, throwing out any read that contained adapters or uncalled bases, had a mean Phred below 15, or lacked an exact constant-primer or identifier match. COPE v1.2.5 was used to merge the high-quality paired reads, and each unique nucleotide sequence was defined as a clonotype. Clonotypes were aligned to IMGT TRBV, TRBD and TRBJ reference segments using MiTCR v1.1. The analysis was restricted to V-J combinations with a frequency above 0.0001, which together covered 99.2% of the repertoires. The TCS score was defined as the ratio of F50 (clonal expansion) to E x V (chaos), calculated using BLOSUM62-based TCRdist between CDR3 peptides within each V-J. Welch's t-statistics and random forest reduced several hundred V-J features to about 13, which were used in a naive Bayes classifier (R e1071). TCRdb reprocessing: public reads trimmed at Q25 with fastp, clones called with MiXCR, in-frame beta chains kept. One record per CDR3 amino acid sequence lists the most common genes and DNA. TCRdb, rather than the study authors, made the V and J calls. Counted in this sample were 500,000 or so distinct CDR3 sequences; around 15% of them appeared once. Of the sample, 25% to 30% falls within the top ten clones.

This clonotype came up many times. The clone's antigen remains unknown. There are no base qualities to consult, and no much larger clone falls within one base. Moderately to severely active disease, a Clinical Activity Score of at least 3, a NOSPECS grade of at least 4, and a duration under 3 months were present in ophthalmopathy patients. Patients with uncontrolled infections, other autoimmune diseases, pregnancy or lactation were excluded. Diagnoses were established on the basis of clinical symptoms, serum thyroxine and TRAb, thyroid ultrasound, and orbital computed tomography. Ficoll-Paque density gradient centrifugation was used to isolate PBMCs from around 10 ml of fresh peripheral blood. Total RNA was extracted using Trizol reagent, and RNA quality was assessed on an Agilent 2100 Bioanalyzer. The CDR3 contains 16 residues, cysteine and phenylalanine counted. Only the CDR3 DNA stays, 48 bases, in frame from base 1. Sequences SGHRS (CDR1) and YFSETQ (CDR2) are obtained from the germline V gene. At the junction V is shortened by 0 bases and J by 4 bases; bases outside the gene matches: 8.

The receptor was derived from a woman in her thirties with Graves' ophthalmopathy. The sequenced material came from blood. The rearrangement combines TRBV5-1 with TRBJ2-7, with TRBD2 identical over 9 junction bases. The nucleotides are TGCGCCAGCAGCTTGGGTCGTAGCGGGAGTTCATACGAGCAGTACTTC. It translates as CASSLGRSGSSYEQYF.